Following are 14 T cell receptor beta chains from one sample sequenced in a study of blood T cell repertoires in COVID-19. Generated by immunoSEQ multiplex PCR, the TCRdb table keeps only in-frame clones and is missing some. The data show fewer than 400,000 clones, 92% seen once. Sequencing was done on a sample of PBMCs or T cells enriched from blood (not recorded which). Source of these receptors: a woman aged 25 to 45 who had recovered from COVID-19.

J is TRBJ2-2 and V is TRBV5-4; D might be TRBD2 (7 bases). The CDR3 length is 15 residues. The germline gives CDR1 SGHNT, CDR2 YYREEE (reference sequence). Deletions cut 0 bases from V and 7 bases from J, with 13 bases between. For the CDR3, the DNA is TGTGCCAGCAGCTTGGTGGGGGGGCCACTCGGGGAGCTGTTTTTT. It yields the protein CASSLVGGPLGELFF. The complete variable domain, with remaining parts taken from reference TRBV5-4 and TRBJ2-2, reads ETGVTQSPTHLIKTRGQQVTLRCSSQSGHNTVSWYQQALGQGPQFIFQYYREEENGRGNFPPRFSGLQFPNYSSELNVNALELDDSALYLCASSLVGGPLGELFFGEGSRLTVL.

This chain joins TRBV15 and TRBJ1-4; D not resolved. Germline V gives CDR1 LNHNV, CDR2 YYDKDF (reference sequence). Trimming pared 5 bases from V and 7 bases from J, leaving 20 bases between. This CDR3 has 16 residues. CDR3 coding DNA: TGTGCCACCAGCGGTGGACTCTGGGTCCTCGGTGAAAAACTGTTTTTT. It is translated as CATSGGLWVLGEKLFF. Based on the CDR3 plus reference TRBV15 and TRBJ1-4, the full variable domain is DAMVIQNPRYQVTQFGKPVTLSCSQTLNHNVMYWYQQKSSQAPKLLFHYYDKDFNNEADTPDNFQSRRPNTSFCFLDIRSPGLGDTAMYLCATSGGLWVLGEKLFFGSGTQLSVL.

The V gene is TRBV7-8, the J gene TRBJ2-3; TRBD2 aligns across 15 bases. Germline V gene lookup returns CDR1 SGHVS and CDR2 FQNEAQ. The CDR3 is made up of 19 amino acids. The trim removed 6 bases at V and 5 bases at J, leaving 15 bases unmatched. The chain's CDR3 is CASRTSGGLAGGGGDTQYF. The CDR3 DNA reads TGTGCCAGCAGAACGAGCGGGGGACTAGCGGGGGGAGGAGGAGATACGCAGTATTTT.

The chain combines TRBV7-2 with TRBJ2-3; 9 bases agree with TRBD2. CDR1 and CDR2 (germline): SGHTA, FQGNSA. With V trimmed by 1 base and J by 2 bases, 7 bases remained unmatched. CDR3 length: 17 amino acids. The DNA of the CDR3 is TGTGCCAGCAGCTTAGTGGGTGGCGGGGGGGCCACAGATACGCAGTATTTT. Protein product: CASSLVGGGGATDTQYF.

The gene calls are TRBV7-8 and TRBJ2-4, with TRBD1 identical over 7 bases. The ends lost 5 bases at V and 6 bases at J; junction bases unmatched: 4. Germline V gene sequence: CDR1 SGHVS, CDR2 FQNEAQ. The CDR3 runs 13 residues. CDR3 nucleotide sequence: TGTGCCAGCAGCGTCTCAGGGGGAAACATTCAGTACTTC. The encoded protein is CASSVSGGNIQYF.

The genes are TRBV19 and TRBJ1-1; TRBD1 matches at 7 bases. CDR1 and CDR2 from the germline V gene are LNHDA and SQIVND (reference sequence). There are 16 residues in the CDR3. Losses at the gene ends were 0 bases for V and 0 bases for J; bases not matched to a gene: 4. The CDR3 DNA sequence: TGTGCCAGTAGTATAGACAGGGGGGCGATGAACACTGAAGCTTTCTTT. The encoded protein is CASSIDRGAMNTEAFF.

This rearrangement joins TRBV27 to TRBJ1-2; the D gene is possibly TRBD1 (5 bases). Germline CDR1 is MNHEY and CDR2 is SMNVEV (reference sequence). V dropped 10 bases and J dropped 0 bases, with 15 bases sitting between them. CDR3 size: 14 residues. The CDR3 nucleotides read TGTGCCACCTTCCAGGGAACGGCTAACTATGGCTACACCTTC. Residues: CATFQGTANYGYTF.

CDR3 in DNA: TGTGCCAGCAGCGTCAGTCACAGTCCTGACTATGGCTACACCTTC. As protein: CASSVSHSPDYGYTF. The chain uses TRBV9 and TRBJ1-2; D unresolved. Trimming removed 2 bases from V and 3 bases from J, with 14 bases in between. This CDR3 contains 15 residues. Germline V gene lookup returns CDR1 SGDLS and CDR2 YYNGEE.

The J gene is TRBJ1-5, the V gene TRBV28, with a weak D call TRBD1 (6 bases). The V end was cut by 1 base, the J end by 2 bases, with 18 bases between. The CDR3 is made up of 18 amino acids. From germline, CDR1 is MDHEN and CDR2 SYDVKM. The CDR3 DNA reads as TGTGCCAGCAGTTTATTGGGACAACTGTCTGGTGGCAATCAGCCCCAGCATTTT. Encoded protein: CASSLLGQLSGGNQPQHF.

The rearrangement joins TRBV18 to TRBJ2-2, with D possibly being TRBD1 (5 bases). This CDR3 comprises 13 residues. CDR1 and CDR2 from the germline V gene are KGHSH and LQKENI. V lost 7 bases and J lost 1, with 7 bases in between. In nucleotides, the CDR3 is TGTGCCAGCTGCGACAGGAACACCGGGGAGCTGTTTTTT. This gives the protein CASCDRNTGELFF.

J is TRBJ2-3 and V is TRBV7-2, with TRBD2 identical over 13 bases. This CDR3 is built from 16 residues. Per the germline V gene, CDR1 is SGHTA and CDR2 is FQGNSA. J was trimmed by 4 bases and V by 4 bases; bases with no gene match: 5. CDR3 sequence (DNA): TGTGCCAGCAGCTCCGGACTAGCGGGAGAATCAGATACGCAGTATTTT. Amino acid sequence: CASSSGLAGESDTQYF.

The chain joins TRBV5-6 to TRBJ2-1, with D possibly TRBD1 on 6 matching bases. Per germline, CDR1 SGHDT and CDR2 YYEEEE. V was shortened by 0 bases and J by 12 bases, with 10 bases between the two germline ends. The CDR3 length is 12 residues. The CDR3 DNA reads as TGTGCCAGCAGCTTGGGGGTGGGGGCGCAGTTCTTC. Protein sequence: CASSLGVGAQFF. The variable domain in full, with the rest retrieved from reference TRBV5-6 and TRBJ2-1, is DAGVTQSPTHLIKTRGQQVTLRCSPKSGHDTVSWYQQALGQGPQFIFQYYEEEERQRGNFPDRFSGHQFPNYSSELNVNALLLGDSALYLCASSLGVGAQFFGPGTRLTVL.

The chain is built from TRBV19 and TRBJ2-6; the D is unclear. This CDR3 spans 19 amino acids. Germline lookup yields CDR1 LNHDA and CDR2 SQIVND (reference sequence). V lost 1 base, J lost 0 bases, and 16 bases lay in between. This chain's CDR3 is CASSIVYGTASSGANVLTF. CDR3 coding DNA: TGTGCCAGTAGTATAGTCTATGGAACAGCCAGCTCTGGGGCCAACGTCCTGACTTTC.

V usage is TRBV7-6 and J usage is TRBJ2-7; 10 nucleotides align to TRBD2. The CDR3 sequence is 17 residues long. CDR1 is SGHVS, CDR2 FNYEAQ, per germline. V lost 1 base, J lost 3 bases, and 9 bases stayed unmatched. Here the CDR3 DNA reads TGTGCCAGCAGCTTAGTGGCGGCTAGCGGGGGAAACTACGAGCAGTACTTC. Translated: CASSLVAASGGNYEQYF.